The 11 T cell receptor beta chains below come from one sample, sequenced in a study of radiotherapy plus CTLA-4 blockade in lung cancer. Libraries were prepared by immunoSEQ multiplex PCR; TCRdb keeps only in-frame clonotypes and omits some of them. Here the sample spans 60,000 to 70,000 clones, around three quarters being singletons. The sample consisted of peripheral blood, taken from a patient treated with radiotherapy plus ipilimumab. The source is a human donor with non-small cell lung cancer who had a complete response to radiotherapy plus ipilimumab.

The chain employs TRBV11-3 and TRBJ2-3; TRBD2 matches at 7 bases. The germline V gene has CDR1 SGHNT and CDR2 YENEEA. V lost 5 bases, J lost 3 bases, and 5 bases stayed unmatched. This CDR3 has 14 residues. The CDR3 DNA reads TGTGCCAGCAGCCCGGGACTATTTACAGATACGCAGTATTTT. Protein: CASSPGLFTDTQYF.

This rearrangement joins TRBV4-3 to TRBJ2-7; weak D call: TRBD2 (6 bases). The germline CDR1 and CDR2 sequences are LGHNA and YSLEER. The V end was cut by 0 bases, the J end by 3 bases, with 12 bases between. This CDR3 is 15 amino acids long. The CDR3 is CASSQDGGTGYEQYF. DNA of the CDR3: TGCGCCAGCAGCCAAGATGGGGGGACGGGCTACGAGCAGTACTTC.

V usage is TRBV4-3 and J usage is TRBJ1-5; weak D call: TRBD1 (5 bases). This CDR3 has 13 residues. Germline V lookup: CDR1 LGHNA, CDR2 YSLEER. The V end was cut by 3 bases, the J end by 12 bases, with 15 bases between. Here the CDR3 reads CASSQGHEGLQHF. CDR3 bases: TGCGCCAGCAGCCAGGGGCACGAAGGGCTCCAGCATTTT.

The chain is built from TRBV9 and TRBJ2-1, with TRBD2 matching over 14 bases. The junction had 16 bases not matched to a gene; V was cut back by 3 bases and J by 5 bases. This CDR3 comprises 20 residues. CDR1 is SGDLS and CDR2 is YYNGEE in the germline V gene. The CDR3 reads CASSENGPGLAGVRNNEQFF. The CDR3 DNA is TGTGCCAGCAGCGAAAACGGCCCGGGACTAGCGGGAGTTCGAAACAATGAGCAGTTCTTC.

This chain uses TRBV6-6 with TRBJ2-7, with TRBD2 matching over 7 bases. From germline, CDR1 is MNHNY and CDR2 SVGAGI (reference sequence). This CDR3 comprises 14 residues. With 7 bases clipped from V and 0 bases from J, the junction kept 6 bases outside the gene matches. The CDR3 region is CASNSGGFSYEQYV. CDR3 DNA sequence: TGTGCCAGCAATTCGGGAGGCTTCTCCTACGAGCAGTACGTC.

CDR3 region: CASSRSGEVNTEAFF. CDR3 coding DNA: TGTGCCAGCAGTCGGTCAGGGGAGGTGAACACTGAAGCTTTCTTT. The rearrangement links TRBV6-5 to TRBJ1-1; a possible D gene is TRBD1 (6 bases). V was trimmed by 5 bases and J by 0 bases, leaving 13 bases between them. The CDR3 extends over 15 amino acids. Germline lookup yields CDR1 MNHEY and CDR2 SVGAGI.

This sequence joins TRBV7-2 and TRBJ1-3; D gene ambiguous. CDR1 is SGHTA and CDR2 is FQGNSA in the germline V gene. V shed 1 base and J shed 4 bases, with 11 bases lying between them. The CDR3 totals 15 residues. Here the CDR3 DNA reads TGTGCCAGCAGCTTAGAAGACGCGGGAGGAAACACCATATATTTT. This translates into CASSLEDAGGNTIYF.

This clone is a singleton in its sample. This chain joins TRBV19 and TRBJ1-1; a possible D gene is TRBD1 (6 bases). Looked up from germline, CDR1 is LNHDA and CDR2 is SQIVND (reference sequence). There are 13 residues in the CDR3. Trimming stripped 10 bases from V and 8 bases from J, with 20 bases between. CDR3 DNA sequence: TGTGCCACATCCTATGGGGGGGCGGAGGAAGCTTTCTTT. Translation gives CATSYGGAEEAFF.

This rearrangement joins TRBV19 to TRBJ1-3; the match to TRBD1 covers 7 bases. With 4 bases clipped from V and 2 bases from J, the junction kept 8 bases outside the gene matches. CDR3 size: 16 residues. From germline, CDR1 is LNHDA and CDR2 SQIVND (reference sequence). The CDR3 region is CASSNRGGLTGNTIYF. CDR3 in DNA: TGTGCCAGTAGTAACAGAGGGGGCCTCACTGGAAACACCATATATTTT.

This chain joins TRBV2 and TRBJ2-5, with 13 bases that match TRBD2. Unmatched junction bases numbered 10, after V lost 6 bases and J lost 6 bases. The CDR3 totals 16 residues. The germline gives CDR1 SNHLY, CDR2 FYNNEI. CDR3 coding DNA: TGTGCCAGCAGAGGACTAGCGGGGGTTGGTGCGAAGACCCAGTACTTC. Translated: CASRGLAGVGAKTQYF.

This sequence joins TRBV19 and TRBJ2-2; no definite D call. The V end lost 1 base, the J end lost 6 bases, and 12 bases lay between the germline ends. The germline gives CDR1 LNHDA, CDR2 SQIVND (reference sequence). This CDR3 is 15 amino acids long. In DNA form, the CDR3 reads TGTGCCAGTAGTATAGGAACGGCTCAGTCCGGGGAGCTGTTTTTT. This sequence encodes CASSIGTAQSGELFF.